A single sample gave rise to the 8 T cell receptor beta chains below, sequenced in a study of T cell therapy after organ transplantation. Assay used: immunoSEQ multiplex PCR; TCRdb lists only in-frame clones, some missing. This sample carries about 50,000 clones, 94% of them seen once, and the ten largest clones take over 3%. These receptors' antigens are unknown. Sample: CD8+ T cells from blood, taken before autologous CMV-specific T cell therapy. Receptor source: a human patient who had received a solid organ transplant and had CMV disease.

The chain couples TRBV5-6 to TRBJ2-3; D tentatively fits TRBD1 or TRBD2 (5 bases each). This CDR3 contains 17 residues. Germline loops: CDR1 SGHDT, CDR2 YYEEEE. The V gene lost 3 bases and the J gene lost 4 bases, with 21 bases spanning the gap. CDR3 sequence reads: CASSWDPSGFVPDTQYF. Here the CDR3 DNA reads TGTGCCAGCAGCTGGGACCCTAGTGGATTCGTCCCAGATACGCAGTATTTT.

The sample holds one count of this clone. The chain carries TRBV5-1 and TRBJ2-2; 8 nucleotides line up with TRBD2. The CDR3 runs 16 residues. Looked up from germline, CDR1 is SGHRS and CDR2 is YFSETQ. After removal of 0 bases from V and 5 bases from J, the junction contained 6 bases not matched to a gene. CDR3 nucleotide sequence: TGCGCCAGCAGCTTGGTGGCGGGGGGCCGTACCGGGGAGCTGTTTTTT. The encoded protein is CASSLVAGGRTGELFF.

The chain has TRBV2 and TRBJ1-2; no definite D call. V was shortened by 3 bases and J by 9 bases, with 5 bases between the two germline ends. Germline-derived CDR1 and CDR2 are SNHLY and FYNNEI. CDR3 length: 10 residues. The CDR3, as DNA: TGTGCCAGCAGTGATGTGAGCTACACCTTC. Translation: CASSDVSYTF.

This clone was recorded only once. This chain connects TRBV11-2 to TRBJ2-1, with 10 nucleotides matching TRBD2. Trimming took 7 bases from V and 1 from J; bases not matched to a gene: 4. Germline V lookup: CDR1 SGHAT, CDR2 FQNNGV. This CDR3 region has 15 residues. The CDR3 spells CASTQLAGSYNEQFF. CDR3 in DNA: TGTGCCAGCACCCAACTAGCGGGATCCTACAATGAGCAGTTCTTC.

The chain employs TRBV13 and TRBJ1-6; D is unclear. Trimming stripped 3 bases from V and 7 bases from J, with 10 bases between. Germline lookup yields CDR1 PRHDT and CDR2 FYEKMQ (reference sequence). The CDR3 covers 14 residues. The CDR3 is CASSFPPGNSPLHF. Here the CDR3 DNA reads TGTGCCAGCAGCTTTCCCCCTGGGAATTCACCCCTCCACTTT.

The chain has TRBV7-9 and TRBJ1-1; 7 nucleotides agree with TRBD1. In germline, CDR1 is SEHNR, CDR2 FQNEAQ (reference sequence). With 8 bases clipped from V and 11 bases from J, the junction kept 8 bases outside the gene matches. The CDR3 totals 11 residues. CDR3 DNA: TGTGCCAGCGGAACAGGGGTGGAGGCTTTCTTT. Translating it yields CASGTGVEAFF.

This clone came up once. The chain uses TRBV6-5 and TRBJ1-5; 7 nucleotides agree with TRBD1. CDR1 is MNHEY, CDR2 SVGAGI, per germline. CDR3 size: 15 residues. Germline trimming cut 2 bases from V and 0 bases from J; bases unmatched to any gene: 1. For the CDR3, the DNA is TGTGCCAGCAGTTACGGACAGGCTAGCAATCAGCCCCAGCATTTT. It yields the protein CASSYGQASNQPQHF.

The chain is built from TRBV15 and TRBJ1-4, with a weak D call TRBD1 (5 bases). V gave up 0 bases and J gave up 4 bases, with 12 bases separating them. The CDR3 extends over 16 amino acids. Germline V gene data show CDR1 as LNHNV and CDR2 as YYDKDF (reference sequence). CDR3 amino acids: CATSREPGLNNEKLFF. The CDR3 bases are TGTGCCACCAGCAGAGAGCCGGGACTCAATAATGAAAAACTGTTTTTT.